Listed below are T cell receptor beta chains from one sample, sequenced in a study of T cells in narcolepsy. Only in-frame clones appear in the TCRdb table, and some are missing; sequencing was by immunoSEQ multiplex PCR. The repertoire holds about 27,000 clones, with roughly nine tenths as singletons. The sequenced material came from CD45RA- memory CD4+ T cells from PBMCs. The source is a human donor with narcolepsy. The CDR3 runs from the conserved cysteine through the conserved F or W. A D gene is named only where the DNA matches it firmly. The listing skips clone size in some rows; elsewhere it reads once, few, many or a size class.

size: NA
D: NA
V: TRBV20-1
J: TRBJ2-3
DNA: TGCAGTCCAAGAGGCACAGATACGCAGTATTTT
CDR3: CSPRGTDTQYF

size: NA
D: TRBD2
V: TRBV29-1
J: TRBJ2-1
DNA: TGCAGCGTTATGACTAGCGATGAGCAGTTCTTC
CDR3: CSVMTSDEQFF

size: NA
D: NA
V: TRBV7-2
J: TRBJ2-1
DNA: TGTGCCAGCAGCTTATGGAAGAAACTCTCCTACAATGAGCAGTTCTTC
CDR3: CASSLWKKLSYNEQFF

size: NA
D: TRBD1
V: TRBV2
J: TRBJ1-5
DNA: TGTGCCAGCAGTGAAGGACAGGGGAAGTCGCATTTT
CDR3: CASSEGQGKSHF

size: NA
D: NA
V: TRBV11-2
J: TRBJ2-5
DNA: TGTGCCAGCAGCTTAGCGGCGGGGTGGTATACCCAGTACTTC
CDR3: CASSLAAGWYTQYF

size: NA
D: NA
V: TRBV2
J: TRBJ2-6
DNA: TGTGCCAGCACGCAGGGATCAGGGGCCAACGTCCTGACTTTC
CDR3: CASTQGSGANVLTF

size: NA
D: NA
V: TRBV6-1
J: TRBJ1-5
DNA: TGTGCCAGCAGTGAAGCGCTAGGGAGCAATCAGCCCCAGCATTTT
CDR3: CASSEALGSNQPQHF

size: NA
D: TRBD1
V: TRBV6-1
J: TRBJ2-1
DNA: TGTGCCAGCAGTGAGCAACCAGGACAGGGGTACAATGAGCAGTTCTTC
CDR3: CASSEQPGQGYNEQFF

size: NA
D: NA
V: TRBV5-1
J: TRBJ2-5
DNA: TGCGCCAGCAGCTTGGGGGCGACTGAGTGGGGCGAGACCCAGTACTTC
CDR3: CASSLGATEWGETQYF

size: NA
D: TRBD1
V: TRBV5-6
J: TRBJ1-2
DNA: TGTGCCAGCAGCTCGGGGGACAGAAGCTATGGCTACACCTTC
CDR3: CASSSGDRSYGYTF

size: NA
D: TRBD2
V: TRBV10-1
J: TRBJ2-1
DNA: TGCGCCAGTAGCGGGCAGGCGAATGATGGGCAGTTCTTC
CDR3: CASSGQANDGQFF

size: NA
D: NA
V: TRBV27
J: TRBJ1-5
DNA: TGTGCCAGCAAGGGTCCGTTTGGGCATTTT
CDR3: CASKGPFGHF

size: NA
D: TRBD1
V: TRBV2
J: TRBJ2-3
DNA: TGTGCCAGCAGTGAAGGACAGGGTTGGGCAGATACGCAGTATTTT
CDR3: CASSEGQGWADTQYF

size: NA
D: TRBD1
V: TRBV19
J: TRBJ2-7
DNA: TGTGCCAGCGCCGCAACCCCTGCCAGGGGGCCCGAGCAGTACTTC
CDR3: CASAATPARGPEQYF

size: NA
D: TRBD1
V: TRBV18
J: TRBJ2-7
DNA: TGTGCCAGCTCACCACAGACAGGGGCCGAGCAGTACTTC
CDR3: CASSPQTGAEQYF

size: NA
D: TRBD2
V: TRBV4-1
J: TRBJ2-5
DNA: TGCGCCAGCAGCCAGGCCTCGGGCGGGGGTGAGACCCAGTACTTC
CDR3: CASSQASGGGETQYF

size: NA
D: NA
V: TRBV18
J: TRBJ1-1
DNA: TGTGCCAGCTCCCCACAGGGGAACACTGAAGCTTTCTTT
CDR3: CASSPQGNTEAFF

size: NA
D: TRBD1
V: TRBV6-5
J: TRBJ1-5
DNA: TGTGCCAGCAGTTACACAGGACAGGGCAATCAGCCCCAGCATTTT
CDR3: CASSYTGQGNQPQHF

size: NA
D: NA
V: TRBV11-3
J: TRBJ2-2
DNA: TGTGCCAGCTCGACGGGGGGACAGGCGAACACCGGGGAGCTGTTTTTT
CDR3: CASSTGGQANTGELFF

size: once
D: NA
V: TRBV14
J: TRBJ2-3
DNA: TGTGCCAGCAGCCACTGGAACCCCACAGATACGCAGTATTTT
CDR3: CASSHWNPTDTQYF

size: NA
D: NA
V: TRBV5-1
J: TRBJ1-2
DNA: TGCGCCAGCAGCTTGGCCTTAAGCCCCGGACAAAACTATGGCTACACCTTC
CDR3: CASSLALSPGQNYGYTF

size: NA
D: NA
V: TRBV27
J: TRBJ1-1
DNA: TGTGCCAGCAGTTCCTACTTAGGGGGGGGCACTGAAGCTTTCTTT
CDR3: CASSSYLGGGTEAFF

size: NA
D: TRBD1
V: TRBV7-9
J: TRBJ1-2
DNA: TGTGCCAGCAGCCCGGCAGGGGGCAGGGCTAACTATGGCTACACCTTC
CDR3: CASSPAGGRANYGYTF

size: NA
D: NA
V: TRBV7-8
J: TRBJ1-4
DNA: TGTGCCAGCAGCTCGTACATTGCAACTAATGAAAAACTGTTTTTT
CDR3: CASSSYIATNEKLFF

size: NA
D: NA
V: TRBV29-1
J: TRBJ1-1
DNA: TGCAGCGTTGAGGAGGGAGACACTGAAGCTTTCTTT
CDR3: CSVEEGDTEAFF